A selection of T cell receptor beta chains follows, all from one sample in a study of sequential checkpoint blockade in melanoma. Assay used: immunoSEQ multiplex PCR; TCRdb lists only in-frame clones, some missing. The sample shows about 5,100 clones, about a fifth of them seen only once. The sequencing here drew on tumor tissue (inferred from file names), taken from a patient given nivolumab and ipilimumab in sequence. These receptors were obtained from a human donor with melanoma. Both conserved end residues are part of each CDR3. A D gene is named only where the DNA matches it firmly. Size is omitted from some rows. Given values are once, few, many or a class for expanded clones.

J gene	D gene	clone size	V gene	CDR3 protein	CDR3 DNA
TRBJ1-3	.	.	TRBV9	CASSPQGVSGNTIYF	TGTGCCAGCAGCCCACAGGGTGTCTCTGGAAACACCATATATTTT
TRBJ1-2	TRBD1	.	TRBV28	CASSPPGQGVAGYTF	TGTGCCAGCAGTCCGCCGGGACAGGGGGTAGCTGGCTACACCTTC
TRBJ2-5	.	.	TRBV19	CASSILGRLETQYF	TGTGCCAGTAGTATTCTGGGGCGGTTAGAGACCCAGTACTTC
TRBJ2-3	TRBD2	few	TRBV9	CASSSGGSSRDTQYF	TGTGCCAGCAGCTCCGGGGGGAGTTCCAGGGATACGCAGTATTTT
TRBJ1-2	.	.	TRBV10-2	CAISESRAAGYTF	TGCGCCATCAGTGAGTCGAGGGCTGCGGGCTACACCTTC
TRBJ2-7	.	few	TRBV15	CATSRDAAVTYEQYF	TGTGCCACCAGCAGAGATGCGGCGGTTACCTACGAGCAGTACTTC
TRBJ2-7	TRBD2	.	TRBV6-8	CASSRDYLYEQYF	TGTGCCAGCAGTCGGGACTACCTCTACGAGCAGTACTTC
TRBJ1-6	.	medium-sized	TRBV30	CAWSPGTPNSPLHF	TGTGCCTGGAGCCCTGGAACTCCTAATTCACCCCTCCACTTT
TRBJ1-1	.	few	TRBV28	CASSFGFGFSNTEAFF	TGTGCCAGCAGTTTTGGTTTTGGGTTTTCCAACACTGAAGCTTTCTTT
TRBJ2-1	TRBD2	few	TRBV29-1	CSAGGLAGRFEQFF	TGCAGCGCCGGGGGACTAGCGGGGAGGTTTGAGCAGTTCTTC
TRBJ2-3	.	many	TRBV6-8	CASTPQMGARNTQYF	TGTGCCAGCACCCCTCAGATGGGGGCCCGAAATACGCAGTATTTT
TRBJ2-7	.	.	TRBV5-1	CASSFSGPTYEQYF	TGCGCCAGCAGCTTTTCTGGACCGACCTACGAGCAGTACTTC
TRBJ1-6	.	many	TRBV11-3	CASSYRRSSYNSPLHF	TGTGCCAGCAGCTATCGACGGAGCTCCTATAATTCACCCCTCCACTTT
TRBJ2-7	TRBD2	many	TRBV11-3	CASSPTTAGEYEQYF	TGTGCCAGCAGCCCTACTACGGCGGGGGAGTACGAGCAGTACTTC
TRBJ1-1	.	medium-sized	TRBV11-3	CASSLWGQNTEAFF	TGTGCCAGCAGCTTATGGGGCCAGAACACTGAAGCTTTCTTT
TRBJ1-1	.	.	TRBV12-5	CASGFGGKAFF	TGTGCTAGTGGTTTCGGGGGGAAAGCTTTCTTT
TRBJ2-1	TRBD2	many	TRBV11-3	CASSPLAGSIGEQFF	TGTGCCAGCAGCCCACTAGCGGGGTCTATTGGTGAGCAGTTCTTC
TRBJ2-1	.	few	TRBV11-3	CASSSPMKKQVNEQFF	TGTGCCAGCAGCTCACCCATGAAGAAACAGGTGAATGAGCAGTTCTTC
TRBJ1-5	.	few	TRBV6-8	CASEAKGHQPQHF	TGTGCCAGCGAGGCGAAGGGTCATCAGCCCCAGCATTTT
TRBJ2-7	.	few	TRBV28	CASSFVVSTSRVGPEQYF	TGTGCCAGCAGTTTTGTTGTATCCACCTCCCGGGTGGGTCCCGAGCAGTACTTC
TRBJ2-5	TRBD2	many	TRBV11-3	CASSLPGLAAKTQYF	TGTGCCAGCAGCTTACCCGGACTAGCGGCGAAGACCCAGTACTTC
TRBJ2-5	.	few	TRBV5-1	CASSLGRVPQETQYF	TGCGCCAGCAGCTTGGGCAGGGTCCCCCAAGAGACCCAGTACTTC
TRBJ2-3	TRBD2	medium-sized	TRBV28	CASSSSWTSRQYF	TGTGCCAGCAGTTCATCTTGGACTAGTCGGCAGTATTTT
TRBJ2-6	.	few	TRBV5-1	CASSPSVRAAGYGANVLTF	TGCGCCAGCAGCCCCTCGGTCAGGGCTGCAGGATACGGGGCCAACGTCCTGACTTTC
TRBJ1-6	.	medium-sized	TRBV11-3	CASSLGRGLNTNSPLHF	TGTGCCAGCAGCTTAGGTAGGGGTTTGAACACCAATTCACCCCTCCACTTT
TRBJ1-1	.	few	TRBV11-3	CASSLKDSGNTEAFF	TGTGCCAGCAGCTTAAAGGATTCCGGGAACACTGAAGCTTTCTTT
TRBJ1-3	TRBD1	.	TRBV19	CASSRDRTYSGNTIYF	TGTGCCAGTAGTCGGGACAGGACCTACTCTGGAAACACCATATATTTT
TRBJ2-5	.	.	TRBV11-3	CASSLVTRDGTQYF	TGTGCCAGCAGCTTAGTAACTAGAGATGGGACCCAGTACTTC
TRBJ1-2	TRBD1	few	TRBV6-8	CASRRDRGTYGYTF	TGTGCCAGCAGAAGGGACAGGGGGACCTATGGCTACACCTTC
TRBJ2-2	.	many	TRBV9	CASSVGGAPTGELFF	TGTGCCAGCAGCGTAGGGGGGGCGCCCACCGGGGAGCTGTTTTTT
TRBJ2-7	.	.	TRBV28	CASSLVPGVGEQYF	TGTGCCAGCAGTTTAGTACCAGGGGTAGGGGAGCAGTACTTC
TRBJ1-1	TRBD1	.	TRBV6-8	CASSYFTGVNTEAFF	TGTGCCAGCAGTTACTTCACAGGGGTGAACACTGAAGCTTTCTTT
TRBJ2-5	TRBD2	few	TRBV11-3	CASSLRWSGGRSQETQYF	TGTGCCAGCAGCTTGAGATGGAGCGGGGGGCGCTCCCAAGAGACCCAGTACTTC
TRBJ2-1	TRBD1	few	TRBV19	CASSLGQGAPPSEQFF	TGTGCCAGTAGTCTGGGACAGGGGGCGCCCCCATCTGAGCAGTTCTTC
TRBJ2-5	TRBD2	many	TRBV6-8	CAISSGTSGGETQYF	TGTGCCATCAGCTCCGGGACTAGCGGGGGCGAGACCCAGTACTTC
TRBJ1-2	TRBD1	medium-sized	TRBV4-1	CASSQEQTGANYGYTF	TGCGCCAGCAGCCAAGAGCAGACAGGGGCTAACTATGGCTACACCTTC
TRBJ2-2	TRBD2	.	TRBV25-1	CASSEWGLDGELFF	TGTGCCAGCAGTGAATGGGGACTAGATGGGGAGCTGTTTTTT
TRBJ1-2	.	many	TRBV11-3	CASRRGGERNYGYTF	TGTGCCAGCAGACGAGGGGGGGAAAGAAACTATGGCTACACCTTC